A selection of T cell receptor beta chains follows, all from one sample in a study of TIL therapy for anti-PD-1-resistant metastatic lung cancer. The data were produced by immunoSEQ multiplex PCR, yet TCRdb's version contains in-frame clones alone and is incomplete. The sample has 35,000 to 55,000 clones, less than 80% seen once. Here the sequenced sample was blood, taken at baseline. These receptors were collected from an older man with non-small cell lung cancer. The CDR3 runs from the conserved cysteine through the conserved F or W. Fields, in order: V gene, D gene, J gene, clone size, CDR3 protein, CDR3 DNA. The D gene is left open where the match is weak. Where a row states a size, it is once, few, many or the class of an expanded clone; other rows omit it.

V: TRBV25-1; D: TRBD2; J: TRBJ2-1; size: .; CDR3: CASSHGASGPNEQFF; DNA: TGTGCCAGCTCCCACGGGGCTAGCGGCCCCAATGAGCAGTTCTTC
V: TRBV7-2; D: .; J: TRBJ2-2; size: .; CDR3: CASSLGLGWGAGELFF; DNA: TGTGCCAGCAGCTTAGGTCTTGGTTGGGGAGCCGGGGAGCTGTTTTTT
V: TRBV27; D: .; J: TRBJ2-2; size: .; CDR3: CASSSRPGELFF; DNA: TGTGCCAGCAGTTCAAGGCCCGGGGAGCTGTTTTTT
V: TRBV10-2; D: TRBD2; J: TRBJ2-1; size: .; CDR3: CASSPTSGSAWQFF; DNA: TGCGCCAGCAGCCCGACTAGCGGGAGTGCGTGGCAGTTCTTC
V: TRBV5-6; D: TRBD1; J: TRBJ2-5; size: .; CDR3: CASSSTGTGDGKTQYF; DNA: TGTGCCAGCAGCTCGACCGGGACAGGGGACGGAAAGACCCAGTACTTC
V: TRBV27; D: TRBD1; J: TRBJ1-6; size: .; CDR3: CASSLTGEGSPLHF; DNA: TGTGCCAGCAGCCTGACAGGGGAGGGTTCACCCCTCCACTTT
V: TRBV7-2; D: TRBD2; J: TRBJ2-3; size: .; CDR3: CASSTGTSGGGTDTQYF; DNA: TGTGCCAGCAGCACCGGGACTAGCGGAGGGGGCACAGATACGCAGTATTTT
V: TRBV5-1; D: .; J: TRBJ1-1; size: few; CDR3: CASSLDGLVQSQAFF; DNA: TGCGCCAGCAGCTTGGACGGGCTCGTGCAGAGTCAAGCTTTCTTT
V: TRBV5-5; D: .; J: TRBJ2-5; size: .; CDR3: CASSFRDSLGGETQYF; DNA: TGTGCCAGCAGCTTCCGGGACAGCCTTGGGGGGGAGACCCAGTACTTC
V: TRBV5-1; D: .; J: TRBJ1-1; size: .; CDR3: CASSLGTLMGTEAFF; DNA: TGCGCCAGCAGCTTGGGGACATTGATGGGGACTGAAGCTTTCTTT
V: TRBV5-1; D: .; J: TRBJ2-2; size: .; CDR3: CASSPQSTGELFF; DNA: TGCGCCAGCAGCCCACAGAGCACCGGGGAGCTGTTTTTT
V: TRBV9; D: TRBD1; J: TRBJ2-1; size: .; CDR3: CASSATGGSEQFF; DNA: TGTGCCAGCAGCGCGACAGGGGGCAGTGAGCAGTTCTTC
V: TRBV7-6; D: .; J: TRBJ2-6; size: .; CDR3: CASSRLISGANVLTF; DNA: TGTGCCAGCAGCAGACTCATTTCTGGGGCCAACGTCCTGACTTTC
V: TRBV5-1; D: .; J: TRBJ2-5; size: .; CDR3: CASSTLSQGRETQYF; DNA: TGCGCCAGCAGCACGCTCAGTCAGGGGCGGGAGACCCAGTACTTC
V: TRBV5-1; D: .; J: TRBJ1-1; size: once; CDR3: CASSLFAGGTEAFF; DNA: TGCGCCAGCAGCTTGTTCGCTGGGGGGACTGAAGCTTTCTTT
V: TRBV7-7; D: .; J: TRBJ2-5; size: .; CDR3: CASSLGFAGETQYF; DNA: TGTGCTAGCAGCTTAGGATTTGCAGGAGAGACCCAGTACTTC
V: TRBV6-1; D: .; J: TRBJ1-5; size: once; CDR3: CASSTQVPNQPQHF; DNA: TGTGCCAGCAGTACACAGGTTCCCAATCAGCCCCAGCATTTT
V: TRBV10-1; D: .; J: TRBJ2-1; size: few; CDR3: CASSESILQVNEQFF; DNA: TGCGCCAGCAGTGAGTCGATTCTACAAGTCAATGAGCAGTTCTTC
V: TRBV4-3; D: .; J: TRBJ1-6; size: .; CDR3: CASSQDSGGRSPLHF; DNA: TGCGCCAGCAGCCAAGATTCCGGGGGGCGGTCACCCCTCCACTTT
V: TRBV27; D: TRBD1; J: TRBJ1-1; size: few; CDR3: CASSTGTGGSWSTEAFF; DNA: TGTGCCAGCAGCACCGGGACAGGGGGGAGTTGGAGCACTGAAGCTTTCTTT
V: TRBV15; D: .; J: TRBJ2-3; size: .; CDR3: CATSTDDTQYF; DNA: TGTGCCACCAGCACCGACGATACGCAGTATTTT
V: TRBV11-2; D: .; J: TRBJ2-2; size: .; CDR3: CASSLADTYTGELFF; DNA: TGTGCCAGCAGCTTAGCGGACACTTACACCGGGGAGCTGTTTTTT
V: TRBV15; D: .; J: TRBJ2-7; size: .; CDR3: CATSRDISYEQYF; DNA: TGTGCCACCAGCAGAGATATCAGTTACGAGCAGTACTTC
V: TRBV5-6; D: TRBD1; J: TRBJ1-4; size: .; CDR3: CASSFYVPGQATNEKLFF; DNA: TGTGCCAGCAGCTTTTATGTCCCGGGACAGGCAACTAATGAAAAACTGTTTTTT
V: TRBV10-3; D: TRBD1; J: TRBJ1-6; size: .; CDR3: CAISGDSVESPLHF; DNA: TGTGCCATCAGTGGGGACAGCGTAGAATCACCCCTCCACTTT
V: TRBV29-1; D: TRBD1; J: TRBJ1-3; size: .; CDR3: CSVTTGGSGNTIYF; DNA: TGCAGCGTTACGACAGGGGGGTCCGGAAACACCATATATTTT
V: TRBV7-2; D: .; J: TRBJ1-5; size: .; CDR3: CASSPANQPQHF; DNA: TGTGCCAGCAGCCCGGCCAATCAGCCCCAGCATTTT
V: TRBV5-1; D: .; J: TRBJ2-1; size: .; CDR3: CASSPMTGPYNEQFF; DNA: TGCGCCAGCAGCCCAATGACAGGACCTTACAATGAGCAGTTCTTC
V: TRBV29-1; D: TRBD2; J: TRBJ2-3; size: once; CDR3: CSFTSGYSTDTQYF; DNA: TGCAGCTTTACTAGCGGATATAGCACAGATACGCAGTATTTT
V: TRBV6-5; D: .; J: TRBJ2-2; size: .; CDR3: CASSYLGRTGELFF; DNA: TGTGCCAGCAGTTACCTCGGGCGGACCGGGGAGCTGTTTTTT
V: TRBV6-1; D: TRBD1; J: TRBJ2-1; size: .; CDR3: CASSAANPGTGGYNEQFF; DNA: TGTGCCAGCAGTGCTGCTAACCCCGGGACAGGTGGCTACAATGAGCAGTTCTTC
V: TRBV28; D: TRBD1; J: TRBJ1-5; size: .; CDR3: CASSPGQGVGQPQHF; DNA: TGTGCCAGCAGTCCCGGACAGGGAGTAGGTCAGCCCCAGCATTTT
V: TRBV5-4; D: TRBD2; J: TRBJ2-2; size: few; CDR3: CASSLELAGGSNTGELFF; DNA: TGTGCCAGCAGCTTGGAACTAGCGGGAGGGTCGAACACCGGGGAGCTGTTTTTT
V: TRBV5-8; D: .; J: TRBJ1-1; size: .; CDR3: CASSFTLLNTEAFF; DNA: TGTGCCAGCAGTTTTACATTGCTGAACACTGAAGCTTTCTTT
V: TRBV11-2; D: TRBD1; J: TRBJ1-2; size: few; CDR3: CASSSSTGNYGYTF; DNA: TGTGCCAGCAGCTCTTCGACAGGGAACTATGGCTACACCTTC
V: TRBV19; D: TRBD1; J: TRBJ1-2; size: few; CDR3: CASRSDRLNYGYTF; DNA: TGTGCCAGTAGATCGGACAGGCTTAACTATGGCTACACCTTC
V: TRBV10-1; D: TRBD2; J: TRBJ2-1; size: .; CDR3: CASSEYPGGSNEQFF; DNA: TGCGCCAGCAGTGAGTACCCGGGAGGGTCCAATGAGCAGTTCTTC
V: TRBV11-2; D: .; J: TRBJ1-1; size: .; CDR3: CASSLDSSPRNTEAFF; DNA: TGTGCCAGCAGCTTAGATAGCAGTCCCAGGAACACTGAAGCTTTCTTT
V: TRBV6-5; D: TRBD1; J: TRBJ1-5; size: .; CDR3: CASSYSRDSSNQPQHF; DNA: TGTGCCAGCAGTTACTCCCGGGACAGTAGCAATCAGCCCCAGCATTTT
V: TRBV19; D: TRBD1; J: TRBJ1-1; size: once; CDR3: CASSPGGHTEAFF; DNA: TGTGCCAGTAGTCCAGGGGGCCACACTGAAGCTTTCTTT
V: TRBV6-5; D: .; J: TRBJ2-5; size: .; CDR3: CASSYGGQETQYF; DNA: TGTGCCAGCAGTTACGGCGGACAAGAGACCCAGTACTTC
V: TRBV19; D: TRBD2; J: TRBJ2-2; size: once; CDR3: CASSGRQNTGELFF; DNA: TGTGCCAGTAGCGGGAGGCAGAACACCGGGGAGCTGTTTTTT
V: TRBV30; D: .; J: TRBJ2-3; size: .; CDR3: CAWSGTRLVTDTQYF; DNA: TGTGCCTGGAGTGGGACAAGACTAGTAACAGATACGCAGTATTTT
V: TRBV21-1; D: .; J: TRBJ2-7; size: once; CDR3: CASSKGRRYAFSYEQYF; DNA: TGTGCCAGCAGCAAAGGGCGGCGATACGCATTTTCCTACGAGCAGTACTTC
V: TRBV4-1; D: .; J: TRBJ2-7; size: .; CDR3: CASSQDRGVEQYF; DNA: TGCGCCAGCAGCCAAGATCGGGGAGTTGAGCAGTACTTC
V: TRBV7-9; D: .; J: TRBJ2-7; size: .; CDR3: CASSLVGRTYEQYF; DNA: TGTGCCAGCAGCTTAGTTGGGAGAACCTACGAGCAGTACTTC
V: TRBV28; D: TRBD1; J: TRBJ1-2; size: .; CDR3: CASSLDRDAYGYTF; DNA: TGTGCCAGCAGTTTGGACAGGGACGCCTATGGCTACACCTTC
V: TRBV27; D: TRBD2; J: TRBJ2-1; size: few; CDR3: CASSISGRSSYNEQFF; DNA: TGTGCCAGCAGTATCAGCGGGAGGAGCTCCTACAATGAGCAGTTCTTC